The present T cell receptor (beta chain) was sequenced within a study of CD8+CD57+ T cells in acquired aplastic anemia. Study as a whole: The average for DNA from sorted CD4+ and CD8+ cells was 3.2 ug. Reads per healthy sample averaged approximately 9.9 million (CD4+) and 11.0 million (CD8+).

It was genomic DNA that served as the template for profiling TCR beta VDJ and CDR3. TCRdb passed the reads through MiXCR, listing each CDR3 protein once. The profile shows approximately 170,000 distinct CDR3 sequences, around 60% of them singletons. A remark on this clonotype: Its antigen is not identified.

Study observations and caveats: It was found that more than 25 CD8+ CDR3 sequences were shared between patients and controls. Patients and controls were not found to differ significantly in CD8+ Simpson's diversity.

CDR3 size: 14 residues. Trimming left V 5 bases short and J 2 bases short, with 10 bases between. Germline V gene lookup returns CDR1 LNHDA and CDR2 SQIVND (reference sequence). Sequencing was carried out using sorted CD4+, CD8+, or CD8+CD57+ T cells (not recorded which) from PBMCs. This receptor was identified in a human donor in good health. The chain is built from TRBV19 and TRBJ1-5, with D perhaps matching TRBD1 (6 bases). CDR3 residues: CASSVDSGNQPQHF. The CDR3 DNA reads TGTGCCAGTAGTGTGGACAGCGGCAATCAGCCCCAGCATTTT.